Listed here are 27 T cell receptor beta chains from one sample, sequenced in a study of blood T cell repertoires in COVID-19 (TCRdb year 2020). The receptor library was made with the immunoSEQ multiplex PCR assay. TCRdb took this table from immuneACCESS and kept in-frame rearrangements with V and J called. Such tables lack part of the clones; where checked against another copy, unresolved V genes explain under half of the gap, and the rest is unexplained. The sample includes 230,000 or so clones, with 70% to 85% observed a single time. About 2.1% of the sample goes to the ten largest clones. The sample taken for sequencing was peripheral blood. These receptors were obtained from a man aged 40-49 years who had recovered from COVID-19.

The rearrangement links TRBV28 to TRBJ1-2; 7 bases are shared with TRBD1. CDR3 length equals 16 residues. Germline CDR1 and CDR2: MDHEN and SYDVKM. V shed 6 bases, J shed 0 bases, and the junction held 10 bases outside the gene matches. CDR3: CASRTGKAAPNYGYTF. In DNA, the CDR3 is TGTGCCAGCAGGACAGGGAAAGCGGCTCCTAACTATGGCTACACCTTC.

V gene TRBV10-2 combines with J gene TRBJ1-2; D possibly corresponds to TRBD1 (5 bases). The CDR3 covers 16 residues. CDR1 and CDR2 from the germline V gene are WSHSY and SAAADI. V was shortened by 3 bases and J by 4 bases, with 18 bases between the two germline ends. Written as DNA, the CDR3 is TGCGCCAGCAGTGACGTCACCCCGGGGGTTAGCTATGGCTACACCTTC. It is translated as CASSDVTPGVSYGYTF.

The J gene is TRBJ2-2, the V gene TRBV7-2; D remains ambiguous. V shed 5 bases and J shed 1 base, with 11 bases lying between them. Germline CDR1 SGHTA, CDR2 FQGNSA. The CDR3 consists of 15 residues. Here the CDR3 reads CASSRSTRNTGELFF. The DNA for the CDR3 is TGTGCCAGCAGCCGTTCGACAAGGAACACCGGGGAGCTGTTTTTT.

This clone has at least ten counts. The gene calls are TRBV12-5 and TRBJ1-2, with 7 bases identical to TRBD1. CDR3 size: 14 residues. The germline gives CDR1 LGHNT, CDR2 FRNRAP. V trimming: 1 base; J trimming: 8 bases; junction bases outside the gene matches: 7. The CDR3, as DNA: TGTGCTAGTGGTTTGGGTCTGACAGGGAAGGGCTACACCTTC. Translation gives CASGLGLTGKGYTF.

This sequence joins TRBV5-1 and TRBJ1-2; a weak D match, TRBD1 (5 bases). The CDR3 extends over 12 amino acids. V lost 4 bases, J lost 8 bases, and 12 bases lay in between. Germline loops: CDR1 SGHRS, CDR2 YFSETQ. CDR3 DNA: TGCGCCAGCAGCACAGACAGTCGCGGCTACACCTTC. Translating it yields CASSTDSRGYTF.

This chain joins TRBV9 and TRBJ2-2; D may be TRBD2 (6 bases). The CDR3 length is 16 residues. V was shortened by 3 bases and J by 0 bases, with 12 bases between the two germline ends. Germline V gene sequence: CDR1 SGDLS, CDR2 YYNGEE. CDR3 coding DNA: TGTGCCAGCAGCGGGGGACTCTGGGCGAACACCGGGGAGCTGTTTTTT. Translation gives CASSGGLWANTGELFF.

The chain recombines TRBV7-2 with TRBJ1-2; 7 bases line up with TRBD1. Trimming took 4 bases from V and 8 from J; bases not matched to a gene: 7. The CDR3 spans 13 residues. The V gene's germline CDR1 is SGHTA and CDR2 FQGNSA. The CDR3 bases are TGTGCCAGCAGCTCCGACAGGGTTAGGGGCTACACCTTC. Translating gives CASSSDRVRGYTF.

This chain connects TRBV27 to TRBJ1-2; 9 nucleotides agree with TRBD1. Trimming cost V 5 bases and J 5 bases; bases outside gene matches: 3. CDR3 size: 13 residues. Germline-derived CDR1 and CDR2 are MNHEY and SMNVEV (reference sequence). Written as DNA, the CDR3 is TGTGCCAGCAGTATAGACAGGGGGTATGGCTACACCTTC. Residues: CASSIDRGYGYTF.

The chain recombines TRBV30 with TRBJ2-1; 7 bases agree with TRBD2. The V gene's germline CDR1 is GTSNPN and CDR2 SVGIG (reference sequence). CDR3 length: 13 amino acids. Germline trimming cut 2 bases from V and 8 bases from J; bases unmatched to any gene: 6. The chain's CDR3 is CAWSQSGGYEQFF. The CDR3 DNA reads TGTGCCTGGAGTCAGTCGGGAGGATATGAGCAGTTCTTC.

V and J are TRBV10-3 and TRBJ2-1; 8 bases match TRBD1. This CDR3 has 17 amino acids. Germline V gene sequence: CDR1 ENHRY, CDR2 SYGVKD. Unmatched junction bases numbered 12, after V lost 0 bases and J lost 8 bases. CDR3 coding DNA: TGTGCCATCAGTGAGTCGGGGACAGGACGAGTATATCATGAGCAGTTCTTC. It translates to CAISESGTGRVYHEQFF.

This clone was seen a few times. The V gene is TRBV5-5, the J gene TRBJ1-2, with 9 positions matching TRBD1. The V gene end was trimmed by 3 bases and the J gene end by 3 bases; junction bases not matched to a gene: 3. This CDR3 is 14 amino acids long. Germline values: CDR1 SGHKS, CDR2 YYEKEE (reference sequence). CDR3 bases: TGTGCCAGCAGCTGGACAGGGGATGACTATGGCTACACCTTC. This codes for CASSWTGDDYGYTF.

The chain recombines TRBV6-5 with TRBJ1-2, with D possibly being TRBD1 (5 bases). This CDR3 contains 15 residues. V lost 10 bases, J lost 0 bases, and 18 bases lay in between. CDR1 and CDR2 from the germline V gene are MNHEY and SVGAGI. CDR3 amino acids: CANGDRERANYGYTF. In DNA, the CDR3 is TGTGCCAACGGCGACAGAGAACGAGCTAACTATGGCTACACCTTC.

This sequence joins TRBV6-4 and TRBJ2-1; maybe TRBD2 (6 bases). Germline V lookup: CDR1 MRHNA, CDR2 SNTAGT. Trimming stripped 2 bases from V and 0 bases from J, with 8 bases between. The CDR3 is 15 amino acids. Here the CDR3 DNA reads TGTGCCAGCAGTGACGGGGGGAGCTCCTACAATGAGCAGTTCTTC. It codes for CASSDGGSSYNEQFF.

This clone was recorded only once. The rearrangement joins TRBV15 to TRBJ2-4; D gene ambiguous. Trimming left V 1 base short and J 9 bases short, with 13 bases between. The CDR3 totals 14 residues. CDR1 is LNHNV and CDR2 is YYDKDF in the germline V gene (reference sequence). Written as DNA, the CDR3 is TGTGCCACCAGCAGAGGAAACAGTTTTGGCATTCAGTACTTC. It translates to CATSRGNSFGIQYF.

V usage is TRBV18 and J usage is TRBJ2-1; 10 nucleotides agree with TRBD1. Trimming cost V 3 bases and J 7 bases; bases outside gene matches: 6. This CDR3 is 15 amino acids long. Germline lookup yields CDR1 KGHSH and CDR2 LQKENI. The CDR3: CASSPPGTGENEQFF. DNA of the CDR3: TGTGCCAGCTCACCCCCCGGGACAGGGGAAAATGAGCAGTTCTTC.

The genes are TRBV7-6 and TRBJ2-2, with 7 bases aligning to TRBD1. CDR1 is SGHVS and CDR2 is FNYEAQ in the germline V gene. With V trimmed by 4 bases and J by 1 base, 3 bases remained unmatched. The CDR3 is 15 amino acids. The CDR3 nucleotides are TGTGCCAGCAGCTCCGACAGGGAGAACACCGGGGAGCTGTTTTTT. It encodes CASSSDRENTGELFF. The complete variable domain, with remaining parts taken from reference TRBV7-6 and TRBJ2-2, reads GAGVSQSPRYKVTKRGQDVALRCDPISGHVSLYWYRQALGQGPEFLTYFNYEAQQDKSGLPNDRFSAERPEGSISTLTIQRTEQRDSAMYRCASSSDRENTGELFFGEGSRLTVL.

The chain combines TRBV6-6 with TRBJ2-1; D may be TRBD2 (6 bases). V lost 5 bases to trimming and J lost 0 bases, with 17 bases between them. Germline CDR1 and CDR2: MNHNY and SVGAGI (reference sequence). The CDR3 is made up of 17 amino acids. The CDR3 loop reads CASSRTFAGSSYNEQFF. Written as DNA, the CDR3 is TGTGCCAGCAGTCGTACTTTTGCGGGGAGCTCCTACAATGAGCAGTTCTTC.

CDR3 coding DNA: TGTGCCAGCAGTGACCGTAGCGGGAGCTCCTACAATGAGCAGTTCTTC. Translating gives CASSDRSGSSYNEQFF. This chain uses TRBV6-1 with TRBJ2-1, with TRBD2 matching 9 bases. This CDR3 spans 16 amino acids. The V gene end was trimmed by 3 bases and the J gene end by 0 bases; junction bases not matched to a gene: 3. Germline-derived CDR1 and CDR2 are MNHNS and SASEGT.

V and J are TRBV5-4 and TRBJ2-3; 12 positions match TRBD2. The CDR3 is 18 amino acids. Germline CDR1 SGHNT, CDR2 YYREEE (reference sequence). V lost 4 bases to trimming and J lost 2 bases; unmatched junction nucleotides: 11. The CDR3 here is CASSLRLAGAKLTDTQYF. CDR3 bases: TGTGCCAGCAGCCTCCGACTAGCGGGGGCCAAACTCACAGATACGCAGTATTTT. Based on the CDR3 plus reference TRBV5-4 and TRBJ2-3, the full variable domain is ETGVTQSPTHLIKTRGQQVTLRCSSQSGHNTVSWYQQALGQGPQFIFQYYREEENGRGNFPPRFSGLQFPNYSSELNVNALELDDSALYLCASSLRLAGAKLTDTQYFGPGTRLTVL.

This chain joins TRBV5-4 and TRBJ1-1; D is ambiguous. Germline V gene sequence: CDR1 SGHNT, CDR2 YYREEE (reference sequence). The CDR3 covers 12 residues. Trimming shortened V by 4 bases and J by 11 bases, and 15 bases separated the two germline ends. The CDR3 region is CASSLSGLGAFF. The CDR3, as DNA: TGTGCCAGCAGCCTTTCGGGTCTCGGGGCTTTCTTT.

V usage is TRBV4-3 and J usage is TRBJ1-1; TRBD1 might be the D (6 bases). This CDR3 has 15 amino acids. Germline V lookup: CDR1 LGHNA, CDR2 YSLEER. V was cut by 0 bases and J by 1 base, with 9 bases left in between. The CDR3 spells CASSQDGDTNTEAFF. CDR3 bases: TGCGCCAGCAGCCAAGACGGGGACACGAACACTGAAGCTTTCTTT.

The chain employs TRBV11-2 and TRBJ2-7; 8 positions match TRBD1. Trimming cost V 5 bases and J 3 bases; bases outside gene matches: 3. CDR1 and CDR2 from the germline V gene are SGHAT and FQNNGV. The CDR3 is 13 amino acids. CDR3: CASSVGTGYEQYF. For the CDR3, the DNA is TGTGCCAGCAGCGTAGGGACAGGCTACGAGCAGTACTTC.

The chain links TRBV10-3 to TRBJ2-3; 9 nucleotides align to TRBD2. J was trimmed by 4 bases and V by 5 bases; bases with no gene match: 7. CDR3 size: 15 residues. In germline, CDR1 is ENHRY, CDR2 SYGVKD. The CDR3 DNA sequence: TGTGCCATCAGTAATAGCGGGGGAAACTCAGATACGCAGTATTTT. It yields the protein CAISNSGGNSDTQYF.

This chain links TRBV6-5 with TRBJ2-5; D might be TRBD1 (5 bases). The CDR3 spans 13 residues. Trimming cost V 6 bases and J 5 bases, with 13 bases left between them. CDR1 and CDR2 from the germline V gene are MNHEY and SVGAGI. CDR3 in amino acids: CASSRTLVETQYF. CDR3 nucleotides: TGTGCCAGCAGCAGGACACTTGTGGAGACCCAGTACTTC.

The genes are TRBV5-4 and TRBJ2-5, with 13 bases lining up with TRBD2. The CDR3 is 15 amino acids. V lost 4 bases, J lost 2 bases, and 2 bases stayed unmatched. Germline CDR1 reads SGHNT; CDR2 reads YYREEE (reference sequence). The CDR3 protein is CASSPTSGGQETQYF. CDR3 nucleotides: TGTGCCAGCAGCCCGACTAGCGGGGGGCAAGAGACCCAGTACTTC.

The rearrangement links TRBV5-1 to TRBJ1-2, with unresolved D. The CDR3 runs to 13 residues. Deletions cut 1 base from V and 6 bases from J, with 10 bases between. CDR1 and CDR2 from the germline V gene are SGHRS and YFSETQ. In DNA form, the CDR3 reads TGCGCCAGCAGCTTGCGGGGAGTGGATGGCTACACCTTC. Translation: CASSLRGVDGYTF.

This rearrangement joins TRBV19 to TRBJ2-2, with D unresolved. Germline V gives CDR1 LNHDA, CDR2 SQIVND (reference sequence). The CDR3 is 15 residues long. V lost 6 bases, J lost 8 bases, and 19 bases lay in between. The CDR3 sequence: CASSGLTTLPGELFF. CDR3 DNA: TGTGCCAGTAGCGGCCTTACGACACTCCCAGGGGAGCTGTTTTTT.